This T cell receptor beta chain derives from a study of blood T cell repertoires in COVID-19. The table came from immunoSEQ multiplex PCR; TCRdb's copy has only in-frame clones and leaves some out. The data contain fewer than 250,000 clones, roughly four fifths of them seen just once; the ten biggest clones take up around 5%. V shed 0 bases and J shed 1 base, with 9 bases lying between them. The CDR3 runs 15 residues. Germline V gene lookup returns CDR1 LGHNA and CDR2 YSLEER. The genes are TRBV4-3 and TRBJ1-2; D remains unclear. Source material: peripheral blood. The source of this sequence is a woman aged 70-85 years with acute or convalescent COVID-19. DNA of the CDR3: TGCGCCAGCAGCCAAGATGCACAGATTAACTATGGCTACACCTTC. This translates into CASSQDAQINYGYTF.